This TCR beta chain derives from a study of PD-L1 blockade in urothelial cancer. Across the study: Males with urothelial cancer arising in the bladder constituted twenty-five of the 29 patients. Analyses were performed on blood at 3 weeks after treatment start (the second dose) and at 6 weeks. Across blood samples, T cells had a median count of 141,255. General study findings and limits: It was durable-benefit patients whose tumor-associated blood clones expanded more at 3 weeks.

Measured with immunoSEQ multiplex PCR; TCRdb has only the in-frame clones, and not every one. In the table there are more than 95,000 clones, around 88% of which are singletons. The germline V gene has CDR1 SGHAT and CDR2 FQNNGV. V lost 6 bases, J lost 5 bases, and 17 bases lay in between. This CDR3 spans 14 amino acids. Specified time point: peripheral blood 6 weeks after treatment start. For this clone: The target antigen is unknown.

The source of this sequence is a man in his forties or fifties with urothelial cancer. Sample: PBMCs, taken around atezolizumab (anti-PD-L1) treatment. The rearrangement joins TRBV11-2 to TRBJ2-7, with a possible D match to TRBD1 (6 bases). The chain's CDR3 is CASSRTQGRDEQYF. The CDR3 nucleotides read TGTGCCAGCAGTCGTACACAGGGTAGGGACGAGCAGTACTTC.